This is a list of T cell receptor beta chains from one sample in a study of shared clonotypes between healthy human individuals. The table came from immunoSEQ multiplex PCR; TCRdb's copy has only in-frame clones and leaves some out. The table records 85,000 to 100,000 clones, roughly two thirds of them present only once. Sequences were obtained from memory CD8+ T cells sorted from blood. The receptors shown here come from a man aged 25 to 40 in good health. CDR3s include the opening cysteine and the closing phenylalanine or tryptophan. A D gene is named only where the DNA matches it firmly. Clone size is stated in some rows and not others, as once, few, many or a class when expanded.

abundance,j_gene,d_gene,v_gene,CDR3nt,CDR3aa
-,TRBJ1-2,TRBD1,TRBV28,TGTGCCAGCGCCCGAGCCGGGACAGCTTATGGCTACACCTTC,CASARAGTAYGYTF
-,TRBJ2-1,TRBD2,TRBV10-3,TGTGCCATCAGTGAGGAGGCGGCGGGAGGGGAACACAATGAGCAGTTCTTC,CAISEEAAGGEHNEQFF
-,TRBJ2-7,-,TRBV18,TGTGCCAGCACACCTCTGGAAGGGGTGTCCGAGCAGTACTTC,CASTPLEGVSEQYF
few,TRBJ1-1,-,TRBV7-3,TGTGCCAGCAGCTCATACGGGGGGACTGAAGCTTTCTTT,CASSSYGGTEAFF
-,TRBJ1-4,-,TRBV7-9,TGTGCCAGCAGCCCTAGTGAAGTCAAGGAAAAACTGTTTTTT,CASSPSEVKEKLFF
many,TRBJ2-2,-,TRBV7-2,TGTGCCAGCAGCGCAACATTAGCGGAGACCGGGGAGCTGTTTTTT,CASSATLAETGELFF
once,TRBJ2-3,TRBD1,TRBV7-2,TGTGCCAGCAGCCCAGTCAGGGGGCACTTGGATACGCAGTATTTT,CASSPVRGHLDTQYF
once,TRBJ2-7,-,TRBV6-1,TGTGCCAGCCCCAATACCTACGAGCAGTACTTC,CASPNTYEQYF
-,TRBJ2-1,-,TRBV27,TGTGCCAGCAGTCCCATACCGACTAGGGGCGATGAGCAGTTCTTC,CASSPIPTRGDEQFF
-,TRBJ2-3,TRBD2,TRBV5-4,TGTGCCAGCAGTTTAGACCCCAGCGGGAGTTACACAGATACGCAGTATTTT,CASSLDPSGSYTDTQYF
-,TRBJ2-1,TRBD1,TRBV28,TGTGCCAGCAGTTACGGGACAGGGGGCGGGTCCTACAATGAGCAGTTCTTC,CASSYGTGGGSYNEQFF
-,TRBJ2-3,TRBD2,TRBV7-2,TGTGCCAGCACTAGGGCGACCGGGACTAAAAGCACAGATACGCAGTATTTT,CASTRATGTKSTDTQYF
-,TRBJ2-1,-,TRBV7-9,TGTGCCAGCAGCTTGGCAGTGCTCGTCCGCAATGAGCAGTTCTTC,CASSLAVLVRNEQFF